Below, 26 T cell receptor beta chains from the same sample are listed, as sequenced in a study of regulatory T cells in long-lasting Graves disease. Time point defined: persistent/refractory GD, antithyroid drugs over 5 years with positive TRAb. Scientists built the TCR library using RNA that was extracted from PBMCs. Arm-PCR of CDR3 regions and iRepertoire HTBI primers were the basis on which TCR beta libraries were built. MiXCR, run by TCRdb on the multiplex PCR reads, gives a single entry per CDR3 protein. The sample holds around 450,000 distinct CDR3 sequences, around a fifth seen once. The starting material was peripheral blood mononuclear cells (PBMCs), obtained when the disease was refractory, from a patient treated with antithyroid drugs. These receptors were obtained from a female donor with Graves disease.

The chain couples TRBV18 to TRBJ2-5; 11 nucleotides match TRBD1. The CDR3 runs 14 residues. Germline values: CDR1 KGHSH, CDR2 LQKENI. After removal of 3 bases from V and 4 bases from J, the junction contained 1 base not matched to a gene. This CDR3 is CASSPDRGPETQYF. The DNA for the CDR3 is TGTGCCAGCTCACCGGACAGGGGGCCAGAGACCCAGTACTTC. Variable domain in full (rest from reference TRBV18 and TRBJ2-5): NAGVMQNPRHLVRRRGQEARLRCSPMKGHSHVYWYRQLPEEGLKFMVYLQKENIIDESGMPKERFSAEFPKEGPSILRIQQVVRGDSAAYFCASSPDRGPETQYFGPGTRLLVL.

Ten or more counts support this clonotype. The J gene is TRBJ2-5, the V gene TRBV2; 7 bases are a match to TRBD1. This CDR3 contains 17 residues. CDR1 and CDR2 (germline): SNHLY, FYNNEI. The ends lost 1 base at V and 0 bases at J; junction bases unmatched: 8. CDR3 coding DNA: TGTGCCAGCAGTGAAGACAGAGGGGGCCTATACCAAGAGACCCAGTACTTC. Protein product: CASSEDRGGLYQETQYF.

This clonotype was found many times. This chain uses TRBV28 with TRBJ2-7, with a weak D call TRBD1 (6 bases). The CDR3 has 14 residues. CDR1 and CDR2 (germline): MDHEN, SYDVKM. The ends were cut back, 5 bases at V and 3 bases at J, with 14 bases in the middle. Here the CDR3 reads CASSMRGNLYEQYF. Here the CDR3 DNA reads TGTGCCAGCAGTATGAGGGGGAACCTCTACGAGCAGTACTTC.

The CDR3 sequence: CASSGGGSSPLHF. The CDR3 nucleotides read TGTGCCAGCAGTGGGGGGGGAAGTTCACCCCTCCACTTT. V and J are TRBV2 and TRBJ1-6, with D possibly being TRBD1 (5 bases). Trimming removed 4 bases from V and 9 bases from J, with 10 bases in between. Per the germline V gene, CDR1 is SNHLY and CDR2 is FYNNEI. This CDR3 comprises 13 residues.

The chain combines TRBV6-5 with TRBJ1-4; D remains unclear. Looked up from germline, CDR1 is MNHEY and CDR2 is SVGAGI. The CDR3 length is 13 residues. Between the trimmed V and J ends, which lost 2 bases and 0 bases, there was a span of 1 base. In nucleotides, the CDR3 is TGTGCCAGCAGTTACACAACTAATGAAAAACTGTTTTTT. Amino acid sequence: CASSYTTNEKLFF.

This clonotype was counted only a few times. The rearrangement joins TRBV6-2 or TRBV6-3 to TRBJ2-4, with 8 nucleotides matching TRBD2. Trimming cost V 3 bases and J 7 bases; bases outside gene matches: 11. Per the germline V gene, CDR1 is MNHEY and CDR2 is SVGEGT. CDR3 length: 16 residues. The CDR3 spells CASSYGLAGSWNIQYF. In DNA form, the CDR3 reads TGTGCCAGCAGTTATGGTTTAGCGGGGAGTTGGAACATTCAGTACTTC.

This clonotype was counted ten times or more. The chain couples TRBV20-1 to TRBJ1-2, with a tentative D call TRBD1 (6 bases). The germline V and J ends were trimmed by 5 bases and 4 bases, with 8 bases remaining between them. This CDR3 has 11 amino acids. Germline CDR1 and CDR2: DFQATT and SNEGSKA (reference sequence). For the CDR3, the DNA is TGCAGTGCTCCGGACAGCTATGGCTACACCTTC. Its protein is CSAPDSYGYTF.

The J gene is TRBJ2-2, the V gene TRBV12-3 or TRBV12-4, with TRBD2 matching 7 bases. With 10 bases clipped from V and 4 bases from J, the junction kept 9 bases outside the gene matches. The CDR3 has 14 residues. The CDR3 reads CAIIRGLSTGELFF. The CDR3 nucleotides read TGTGCCATCATTAGGGGACTAAGCACCGGGGAGCTGTTTTTT.

This clonotype was seen many times. This rearrangement joins TRBV7-8 to TRBJ1-2; 7 positions match TRBD1. CDR1 is SGHVS and CDR2 is FQNEAQ in the germline V gene. CDR3 length: 18 residues. Losses at the gene ends were 5 bases for V and 2 bases for J; bases not matched to a gene: 17. This CDR3 is CASSRLRDSRSLNYGYTF. The CDR3 nucleotides read TGTGCCAGCAGCCGCTTACGGGACAGCCGCTCCTTAAACTATGGCTACACCTTC.

This clonotype showed up just a few times. The chain carries TRBV9 and TRBJ2-5; 8 bases match TRBD1. V was clipped by 3 bases and J by 1 base; unmatched bases: 5. This CDR3 is built from 15 residues. Per the germline V gene, CDR1 is SGDLS and CDR2 is YYNGEE. This CDR3 is CASSGRDRRQETQYF. CDR3 DNA sequence: TGTGCCAGCAGCGGAAGGGACAGGCGCCAAGAGACCCAGTACTTC.

V gene TRBV12-3 or TRBV12-4 combines with J gene TRBJ1-1; D gene uncertain. The CDR3 consists of 14 residues. The V gene lost 8 bases and the J gene lost 4 bases, with 17 bases spanning the gap. Here the CDR3 reads CASWGRRRRTEAFF. The DNA of the CDR3 is TGTGCCAGCTGGGGTCGAAGGCGTCGCACTGAAGCTTTCTTT.

This clonotype has ten or more counts. V usage is TRBV28 and J usage is TRBJ2-7, with D possibly being TRBD1 or TRBD2 (5 bases each). Germline assignment: CDR1 MDHEN and CDR2 SYDVKM. Trimming took off 7 bases at V and 0 bases at J, with 10 bases between the two ends. The CDR3 is 13 residues long. CDR3 residues: CASTRDHSYEQYF. CDR3 bases: TGTGCCAGCACCCGGGACCACTCCTACGAGCAGTACTTC.

This clonotype has more than one count but fewer than ten. This chain connects TRBV6-1 to TRBJ1-5; 7 nucleotides agree with TRBD1. Germline CDR1 MNHNS, CDR2 SASEGT. The CDR3 runs to 14 residues. Trimming removed 6 bases from V and 5 bases from J; junction bases left unmatched: 7. CDR3 amino acids: CASRTGTDYQPQHF. CDR3 coding DNA: TGTGCCAGCAGGACCGGGACAGACTATCAGCCCCAGCATTTT.

At least ten counts were recorded for this clonotype. The chain links TRBV7-3 to TRBJ2-7, with D perhaps TRBD1 or TRBD2 (5 bases each). There are 13 residues in the CDR3. Per the germline V gene, CDR1 is SGHTA and CDR2 is FQGTGA. V was clipped by 3 bases and J by 6 bases, with 12 bases between them. CDR3: CASSFGTDREQYF. CDR3 coding DNA: TGTGCCAGCAGCTTCGGGACCGACCGCGAGCAGTACTTC.

The rearrangement links TRBV20-1 to TRBJ2-5; D call uncertain. Trimming removed 6 bases from V and 2 bases from J, with 10 bases in between. The CDR3 runs to 12 residues. Germline V gene data show CDR1 as DFQATT and CDR2 as SNEGSKA (reference sequence). For the CDR3, the DNA is TGCAGTGCACAGCCCACACAAGAGACCCAGTACTTC. This sequence encodes CSAQPTQETQYF.

The rearrangement uses TRBV20-1 and TRBJ1-2, with a weak D call TRBD1 (5 bases). The V end lost 6 bases, the J end lost 0 bases, and 11 bases lay between the germline ends. From germline, CDR1 is DFQATT and CDR2 SNEGSKA (reference sequence). This CDR3 spans 13 amino acids. CDR3 protein: CSAADTTNYGYTF. The CDR3, as DNA: TGCAGTGCCGCGGACACTACTAACTATGGCTACACCTTC.

The sample holds many counts of this clonotype. The V call is TRBV30, the J call TRBJ1-1; D is perhaps TRBD1 (5 bases). The V gene's germline CDR1 is GTSNPN and CDR2 SVGIG (reference sequence). V lost 5 bases and J 1 base, leaving 8 bases between the germline ends. The CDR3 is 12 amino acids. This CDR3 is CAWGRENTEAFF. The CDR3 DNA follows: TGTGCCTGGGGCAGGGAGAACACTGAAGCTTTCTTT. The full variable domain, rest sourced from reference TRBV30 and TRBJ1-1, is SQTIHQWPATLVQPVGSPLSLECTVEGTSNPNLYWYRQAAGRGLQLLFYSVGIGQISSEVPQNLSASRPQDRQFILSSKKLLLSDSGFYLCAWGRENTEAFFGQGTRLTVV.

This clonotype came up once. This rearrangement joins TRBV11-2 to TRBJ1-3, with 10 bases lining up with TRBD1. Germline values: CDR1 SGHAT, CDR2 FQNNGV. The J segment lost 1 base and the V segment lost 5 bases, leaving 8 bases of the junction unmatched. The CDR3 runs 17 residues. As DNA, the CDR3 is TGTGCCAGCAGCCCATCGGACAGGGGGAGTTCTGGAAACACCATATATTTT. Residues: CASSPSDRGSSGNTIYF.

The V call is TRBV18, the J call TRBJ1-1; D call uncertain. This CDR3 has 13 residues. The germline V gene has CDR1 KGHSH and CDR2 LQKENI. V was pared by 4 bases and J by 3 bases, with 9 bases between. In DNA form, the CDR3 reads TGTGCCAGCTCACAGGACCCATACACTGAAGCTTTCTTT. Amino acid sequence: CASSQDPYTEAFF. Based on the CDR3 plus reference TRBV18 and TRBJ1-1, the full variable domain is NAGVMQNPRHLVRRRGQEARLRCSPMKGHSHVYWYRQLPEEGLKFMVYLQKENIIDESGMPKERFSAEFPKEGPSILRIQQVVRGDSAAYFCASSQDPYTEAFFGQGTRLTVV.

This clonotype was seen a handful of times. The rearrangement links TRBV3-1 to TRBJ2-5; 9 bases are shared with TRBD1. This CDR3 is 15 amino acids long. Germline lookup yields CDR1 LGHDT and CDR2 YNNKEL (reference sequence). Germline trimming cut 7 bases from V and 5 bases from J; bases unmatched to any gene: 11. CDR3 bases: TGTGCCAGCAAACAGGGGGCAGGGTGGATGGAGACCCAGTACTTC. It translates to CASKQGAGWMETQYF.

In this sample, this clonotype turned up a few times. This chain uses TRBV4-3 with TRBJ2-5; D gene ambiguous. The germline CDR1 and CDR2 sequences are LGHNA and YSLEER. V lost 1 base and J 3 bases, leaving 6 bases between the germline ends. The length of the CDR3 is 13 residues. CDR3 nucleotide sequence: TGCGCCAGCAGCCAAGGGCTAGAAGAGACCCAGTACTTC. Amino acid sequence: CASSQGLEETQYF.

Ten or more counts support this clonotype. V and J are TRBV12-3 or TRBV12-4 and TRBJ1-5; D uncertain. This CDR3 contains 13 residues. V was trimmed by 4 bases and J by 4 bases, leaving 8 bases between them. The CDR3 spells CASSYQENQPQHF. CDR3 nucleotides: TGTGCCAGCAGTTATCAAGAAAATCAGCCCCAGCATTTT.

The rearrangement joins TRBV3-1 to TRBJ2-2, with D maybe TRBD2 (5 bases). The ends were cut back, 1 base at V and 5 bases at J, with 14 bases in the middle. CDR3 size: 16 residues. Germline V lookup: CDR1 LGHDT, CDR2 YNNKEL (reference sequence). CDR3 DNA sequence: TGTGCCAGCAGCCAAGTAAGCGGCCTCGGGACCGGGGAGCTGTTTTTT. Translation gives CASSQVSGLGTGELFF. Together with reference TRBV3-1 and TRBJ2-2, the CDR3 gives the full variable domain: DTAVSQTPKYLVTQMGNDKSIKCEQNLGHDTMYWYKQDSKKFLKIMFSYNNKELIINETVPNRFSPKSPDKAHLNLHINSLELGDSAVYFCASSQVSGLGTGELFFGEGSRLTVL.

Points on this clonotype: This may arise from a read error, as a much more abundant clone is one base away. This chain connects TRBV6-1 to TRBJ1-1; 7 bases fit TRBD1. The germline V gene has CDR1 MNHNS and CDR2 SASEGT. The length of the CDR3 is 15 residues. The junction had 12 bases not matched to a gene; V was cut back by 4 bases and J by 7 bases. CDR3 bases: TGTGCCAGCAGTGGAGGGGGCCCTGGGCAGGATGAAGCTTTCTTT. Translation: CASSGGGPGQDEAFF.

V and J are TRBV12-3 or TRBV12-4 and TRBJ1-1, with 7 bases matching TRBD1. The CDR3 covers 15 residues. J was trimmed by 1 base and V by 3 bases; bases with no gene match: 5. For the CDR3, the DNA is TGTGCCAGCAGTTTTGATGGGACAGCGAACACTGAAGCTTTCTTT. It is translated as CASSFDGTANTEAFF.

This sequence joins TRBV9 and TRBJ1-2; D is perhaps TRBD1 (5 bases). Trimming left V 4 bases short and J 3 bases short, with 16 bases between. Germline-derived CDR1 and CDR2 are SGDLS and YYNGEE. The CDR3 has 15 amino acids. The CDR3 reads CASSIAGFSYYGYTF. The CDR3 DNA follows: TGTGCCAGCAGCATTGCAGGGTTCTCTTACTATGGCTACACCTTC.